The clone carrying this TCR beta chain was counted only a few times. Its antigen is currently unknown. Extraction and reverse transcription of RNA yielded cDNA as the sequencing template. Assay used: immunoSEQ multiplex PCR; TCRdb lists only in-frame clones, some missing. Of about 100,000 clones in the sample, around 55% are singletons; the top ten hold less than 25%. The sample is drawn from a study of CD8+ T cells in alopecia areata. The germline V and J ends were trimmed by 7 bases and 9 bases, with 11 bases remaining between them. CDR3 length: 10 residues. Germline CDR1 and CDR2: SQVTM and ANQGSEA. Sorting separated CD4+ and CD8+ T cells out of PBMCs. Overall study results and limits: Sequencing of scalp samples also includes resident alphabeta T cells from normal skin. It was less clear whether patients shared TCRs than it was in mice, possibly because of HLA. Normal scalp had lower clonality than lesional scalp, with alopecia totalis/universalis lesions showing this most strongly.

The rearrangement links TRBV29-1 to TRBJ2-3, with D possibly matching TRBD1 (5 bases). The sequence came from a human donor in good health. The sample taken for sequencing was CD8+ T cells sorted from blood. The CDR3 spells CSGQRGTQYF. DNA for the CDR3: TGCAGCGGTCAAAGGGGAACGCAGTATTTT.